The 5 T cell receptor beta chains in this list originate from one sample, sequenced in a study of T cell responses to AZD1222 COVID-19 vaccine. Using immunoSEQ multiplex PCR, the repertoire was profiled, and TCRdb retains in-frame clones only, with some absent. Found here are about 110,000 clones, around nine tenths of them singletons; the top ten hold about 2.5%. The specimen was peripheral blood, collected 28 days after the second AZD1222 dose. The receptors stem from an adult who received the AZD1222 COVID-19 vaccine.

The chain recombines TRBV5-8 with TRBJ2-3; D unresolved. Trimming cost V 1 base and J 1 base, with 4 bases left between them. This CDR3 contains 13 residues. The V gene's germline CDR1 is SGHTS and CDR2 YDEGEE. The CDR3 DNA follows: TGTGCCAGCAGCTTGCAGGGCACAGATACGCAGTATTTT. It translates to CASSLQGTDTQYF.

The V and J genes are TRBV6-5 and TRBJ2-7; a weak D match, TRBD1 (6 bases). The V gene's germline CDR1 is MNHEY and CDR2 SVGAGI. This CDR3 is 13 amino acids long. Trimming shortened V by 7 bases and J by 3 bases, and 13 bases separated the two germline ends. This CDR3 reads CASNSGRGYEQYF. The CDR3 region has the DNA TGTGCCAGCAACTCTGGCAGGGGCTACGAGCAGTACTTC.

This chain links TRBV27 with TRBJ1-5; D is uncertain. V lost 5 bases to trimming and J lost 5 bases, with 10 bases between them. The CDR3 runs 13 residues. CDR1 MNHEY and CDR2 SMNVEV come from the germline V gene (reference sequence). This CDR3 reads CASSLMLDQPQHF. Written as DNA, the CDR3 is TGTGCCAGCAGTCTTATGTTGGATCAGCCCCAGCATTTT.

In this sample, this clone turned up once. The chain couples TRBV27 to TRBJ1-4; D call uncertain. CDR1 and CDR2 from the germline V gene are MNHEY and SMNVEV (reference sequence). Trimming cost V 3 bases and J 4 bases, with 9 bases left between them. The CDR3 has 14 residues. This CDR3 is CASSFRPINEKLFF. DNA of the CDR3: TGTGCCAGCAGTTTCCGGCCAATTAATGAAAAACTGTTTTTT.

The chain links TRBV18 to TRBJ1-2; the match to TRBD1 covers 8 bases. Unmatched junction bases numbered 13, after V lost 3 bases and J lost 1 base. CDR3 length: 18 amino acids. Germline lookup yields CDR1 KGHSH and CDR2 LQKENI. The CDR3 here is CASSPPGGQGAYNYGYTF. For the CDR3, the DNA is TGTGCCAGCTCACCTCCCGGCGGACAGGGCGCTTATAACTATGGCTACACCTTC.